This TCR beta chain was identified during a study of neoadjuvant anti-PD-1 for oral cavity cancer. Study-wide background: Patients without progression received a fourth nivolumab dose around day 43, then surgical resection on days 50-56.

The time point: after neoadjuvant nivolumab, at surgical resection. These newly diagnosed stage II-IVA oral cavity squamous cell carcinoma patients had no prior systemic or radiation treatment. The patients had HPV-negative, locally advanced oral cavity squamous cell carcinoma. This CDR3 has 13 residues. The V end was cut by 4 bases, the J end by 5 bases, with 9 bases between. Germline values: CDR1 SGHDN, CDR2 FVKESK. Sequencing used immunoSEQ multiplex PCR; TCRdb keeps in-frame clones, though not all of them. Here the sample spans 12,000 or so clones, roughly two thirds being singletons. Sequencing was performed on PBMCs, taken after nivolumab (anti-PD-1) treatment. The TCR was taken from a person aged 40-85 years with oral cavity squamous cell carcinoma. The rearrangement joins TRBV14 to TRBJ2-1, with D possibly TRBD1 on 7 matching bases. In DNA form, the CDR3 reads TGTGCCAGCAGCCTCAGGGGGGACAATGAGCAGTTCTTC. Its protein is CASSLRGDNEQFF.